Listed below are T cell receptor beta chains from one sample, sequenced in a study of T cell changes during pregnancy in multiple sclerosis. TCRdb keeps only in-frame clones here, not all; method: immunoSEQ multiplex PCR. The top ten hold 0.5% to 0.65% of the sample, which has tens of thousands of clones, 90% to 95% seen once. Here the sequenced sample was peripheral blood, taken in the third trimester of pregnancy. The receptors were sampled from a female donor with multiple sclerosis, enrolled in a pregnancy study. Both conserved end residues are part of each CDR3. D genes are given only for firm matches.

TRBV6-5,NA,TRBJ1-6,CASGQRNSPLHF,TGTGCCAGCGGACAGCGTAATTCACCCCTCCACTTT
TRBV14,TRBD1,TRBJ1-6,CASSQLDRGASSPLHF,TGTGCCAGCAGCCAGCTTGACAGGGGAGCGAGTTCACCCCTCCACTTT
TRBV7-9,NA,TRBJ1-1,CASSPAILVGGTEAFF,TGTGCCAGCAGTCCCGCTATTCTAGTGGGGGGCACTGAAGCTTTCTTT
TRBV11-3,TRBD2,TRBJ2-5,CASSTGLGVQETQYF,TGTGCCAGCAGCACGGGACTAGGGGTCCAAGAGACCCAGTACTTC
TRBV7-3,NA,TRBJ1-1,CASGGLNTEAFF,TGTGCCAGCGGCGGACTAAACACTGAAGCTTTCTTT
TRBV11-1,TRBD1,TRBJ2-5,CASRRDRGGFQETQYF,TGTGCCAGCAGACGGGACAGGGGGGGATTCCAAGAGACCCAGTACTTC
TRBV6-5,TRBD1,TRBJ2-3,CASSYTRTGGTDTQYF,TGTGCCAGCAGTTACACGAGGACAGGGGGCACAGATACGCAGTATTTT
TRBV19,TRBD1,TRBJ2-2,CASSVDRGDGELFF,TGTGCCAGTAGTGTGGACAGGGGGGACGGGGAGCTGTTTTTT
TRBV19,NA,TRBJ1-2,CASSIGSGGYTF,TGTGCCAGTAGTATAGGGTCTGGCGGCTACACCTTC
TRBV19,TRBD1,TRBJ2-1,CASSIGTGKYNEQFF,TGTGCCAGTAGTATAGGGACAGGGAAGTACAATGAGCAGTTCTTC
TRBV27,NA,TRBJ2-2,CASSDTLPNTGELFF,TGTGCCAGCAGTGATACCCTACCGAACACCGGGGAGCTGTTTTTT
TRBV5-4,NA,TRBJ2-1,CASSLGGGSYYNEQFF,TGTGCCAGCAGCTTAGGGGGGGGCAGTTACTACAATGAGCAGTTCTTC
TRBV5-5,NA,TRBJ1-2,CASSLAGDGYTF,TGTGCCAGCAGCTTGGCCGGAGATGGCTACACCTTC
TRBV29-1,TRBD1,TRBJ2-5,CSVEAGTVPVETQYF,TGCAGCGTTGAGGCCGGGACAGTGCCGGTGGAGACCCAGTACTTC
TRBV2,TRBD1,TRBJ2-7,CASNRQGVTYEQYF,TGTGCCAGCAACAGACAGGGTGTCACCTACGAGCAGTACTTC
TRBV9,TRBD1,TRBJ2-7,CASSRSDRPMWEQYF,TGTGCCAGCAGCCGGTCGGACAGGCCCATGTGGGAGCAGTACTTC
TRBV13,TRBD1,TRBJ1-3,CASSWGQGVSGNTIYF,TGTGCCAGCAGCTGGGGACAGGGCGTCTCTGGAAACACCATATATTTT
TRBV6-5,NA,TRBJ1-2,CASSYSGGQAVYGYTF,TGTGCCAGCAGTTACTCGGGGGGGCAGGCAGTTTATGGCTACACCTTC
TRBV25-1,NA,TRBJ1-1,CASSDPRGGGVTEAFF,TGTGCCAGCAGTGACCCGCGGGGGGGAGGTGTTACTGAAGCTTTCTTT
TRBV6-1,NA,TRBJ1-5,CASSENTAFSNQPQHF,TGTGCCAGCAGTGAAAACACAGCTTTTAGCAATCAGCCCCAGCATTTT